This T cell receptor beta chain was identified in a study of glioma-infiltrating T cells after dendritic cell vaccination. With 6 bases removed from V and 0 bases from J, the gap between germline ends came to 10 bases. Germline values: CDR1 ENHRY, CDR2 SYGVKD. The CDR3 covers 14 residues. Only in-frame clones appear in the TCRdb table, and some are missing; sequencing was by immunoSEQ multiplex PCR. The sample lists 75,000 to 100,000 clones, roughly three quarters occurring once. This chain uses TRBV10-3 with TRBJ2-3, with D possibly being TRBD2 (5 bases). The receptor comes from a human donor with glioblastoma. The sequencing here drew on blood, taken before dendritic cell vaccination. CDR3 sequence reads: CAISLASSTDTQYF. Written as DNA, the CDR3 is TGTGCCATCAGCTTAGCGTCTAGCACAGATACGCAGTATTTT.